Listed here are 20 T cell receptor beta chains from one sample, sequenced in a study of blood T cell repertoires in COVID-19 (dated by TCRdb to 2020 to 2021). The protocol used for the library was the immunoSEQ multiplex PCR assay. Sourced from immuneACCESS, this table was stored by TCRdb with only in-frame sequences that have V and J called. A share of the clones is absent; for the studies checked, an unresolved V gene accounts for under half, and the remainder has no known explanation. This sample gives roughly 250,000 clones in total; about 80% of them show up just once. About 3% of the sample is in the top ten clones. Sequencing was done on a sample of peripheral blood. These receptors were taken from a woman aged 80 or over with acute or convalescent COVID-19.

The CDR3 region is CASSSTYPGTGWAEKLFF. The CDR3 DNA reads as TGTGCCAGCAGCTCTACTTACCCCGGGACAGGGTGGGCTGAAAAACTGTTTTTT. The V call is TRBV28, the J call TRBJ1-4, with 9 bases aligning to TRBD1. Losses at the gene ends were 6 bases for V and 7 bases for J; bases not matched to a gene: 18. CDR3 length: 18 amino acids. Germline V lookup: CDR1 MDHEN, CDR2 SYDVKM.

V is TRBV18 and J is TRBJ2-3; possible D gene TRBD1, 6 bases. CDR1 is KGHSH, CDR2 LQKENI, per germline. This CDR3 is built from 15 residues. V was clipped by 0 bases and J by 3 bases, with 10 bases between them. CDR3 sequence: CASSPPRGWTDTQYF. CDR3 nucleotide sequence: TGTGCCAGCTCACCACCAAGGGGGTGGACAGATACGCAGTATTTT.

The gene calls are TRBV7-8 and TRBJ2-7; TRBD1 matches at 8 bases. The CDR3 runs to 16 residues. Germline loops: CDR1 SGHVS, CDR2 FQNEAQ. V shed 5 bases and J 2 bases; nucleotides not matched to a gene: 11. CDR3 coding DNA: TGTGCCAGCAGCACATACCGGGACAGGTATCCCTACGAGCAGTACTTC. Translated: CASSTYRDRYPYEQYF.

This clone has more than one count but fewer than ten. This chain joins TRBV19 and TRBJ1-6, with TRBD1 as a possible D gene (5 bases). V was shortened by 5 bases and J by 10 bases, with 15 bases between the two germline ends. Looked up from germline, CDR1 is LNHDA and CDR2 is SQIVND (reference sequence). The CDR3 is 14 amino acids. Here the CDR3 reads CASSADTARSPLHF. In DNA, the CDR3 is TGTGCCAGTAGTGCGGACACGGCAAGGTCACCCCTCCACTTT.

This chain joins TRBV6-6 and TRBJ2-2; D remains unclear. Between the trimmed V and J ends, which lost 6 bases and 7 bases, there was a span of 9 bases. The length of the CDR3 is 12 residues. Per germline, CDR1 MNHNY and CDR2 SVGAGI (reference sequence). CDR3 coding DNA: TGTGCCAGCAGGCGGCTGGGCGGGGAGCTGTTTTTT. Residues: CASRRLGGELFF.

The sample holds a few counts of this clone. The V gene is TRBV19, the J gene TRBJ2-3; 7 bases agree with TRBD2. This CDR3 is 15 amino acids long. The V gene end was trimmed by 3 bases and the J gene end by 3 bases; junction bases not matched to a gene: 6. CDR1 is LNHDA, CDR2 SQIVND, per germline (reference sequence). The CDR3 here is CASSIRRTRTDTQYF. The DNA of the CDR3 is TGTGCCAGTAGTATCCGTAGGACTAGGACAGATACGCAGTATTTT.

V is TRBV29-1 and J is TRBJ2-1, with a possible D match to TRBD2 (6 bases). This CDR3 region has 13 residues. CDR1 and CDR2 (germline): SQVTM, ANQGSEA. The ends were cut back, 1 base at V and 7 bases at J, with 11 bases in the middle. This chain's CDR3 is CSVEGRSGNEQFF. The CDR3 DNA is TGCAGCGTTGAAGGTAGGAGCGGGAATGAGCAGTTCTTC.

This chain links TRBV28 with TRBJ2-6; D is possibly TRBD1 (5 bases). Germline assignment: CDR1 MDHEN and CDR2 SYDVKM. This CDR3 comprises 15 residues. Trimming shortened V by 5 bases and J by 3 bases, and 11 bases separated the two germline ends. CDR3 DNA sequence: TGTGCCAGCAGTCCCCCCAGGGATGGGGCCAACGTCCTGACTTTC. It codes for CASSPPRDGANVLTF. The variable domain in full, with the rest retrieved from reference TRBV28 and TRBJ2-6, is DVKVTQSSRYLVKRTGEKVFLECVQDMDHENMFWYRQDPGLGLRLIYFSYDVKMKEKGDIPEGYSVSREKKERFSLILESASTNQTSMYLCASSPPRDGANVLTFGAGSRLTVL.

The rearrangement links TRBV27 to TRBJ2-7; tentatively, D is TRBD2 (6 bases). Germline CDR1 and CDR2: MNHEY and SMNVEV (reference sequence). The V end was cut by 6 bases, the J end by 0 bases, with 15 bases between. CDR3 length equals 15 residues. This CDR3 reads CASSRGFGVSYEQYF. The CDR3, as DNA: TGTGCCAGCAGCCGGGGGTTCGGAGTCTCCTACGAGCAGTACTTC.

The chain links TRBV3-1 (or the pseudogene TRBV3-2) to TRBJ2-5, with 9 bases fitting TRBD2. V lost 4 bases and J lost 4; bases outside the gene matches: 4. The CDR3 is made up of 14 amino acids. Germline V CDR1 and CDR2: LGHDT, YNNKEL (reference sequence). This chain's CDR3 is CASSPGTSLETQYF. The DNA of the CDR3 is TGTGCCAGCAGCCCGGGGACTAGCTTAGAGACCCAGTACTTC.

In this sample, this clone turned up a few times. CDR3: CASSQLSGLRTYQETQYF. CDR3 nucleotide sequence: TGCGCCAGCAGCCAATTGAGCGGGCTGCGGACGTACCAAGAGACCCAGTACTTC. V gene TRBV4-1 combines with J gene TRBJ2-5; D might be TRBD2 (6 bases). V was clipped by 2 bases and J by 0 bases, with 19 bases between them. The CDR3 loop spans 18 amino acids. Germline loops: CDR1 MGHRA, CDR2 YSYEKL.

This clone was seen only once. The gene calls are TRBV5-1 and TRBJ1-3; TRBD1 matches 7 bases. Trimming removed 3 bases from V and 0 bases from J; junction bases left unmatched: 9. Germline values: CDR1 SGHRS, CDR2 YFSETQ. The length of the CDR3 is 17 residues. This CDR3 reads CASSSDRAGFSGNTIYF. The CDR3 bases are TGCGCCAGCAGCTCTGACAGGGCCGGATTCTCTGGAAACACCATATATTTT.

The genes are TRBV15 and TRBJ1-2, with D tentatively TRBD1 (6 bases). The germline CDR1 and CDR2 sequences are LNHNV and YYDKDF (reference sequence). CDR3 length: 14 residues. Trimming took off 3 bases at V and 1 base at J, with 9 bases between the two ends. The CDR3 spells CATSRDSNNYGYTF. DNA of the CDR3: TGTGCCACCAGCAGGGACAGCAATAACTATGGCTACACCTTC. Full variable domain (missing parts from reference TRBV15 and TRBJ1-2): DAMVIQNPRYQVTQFGKPVTLSCSQTLNHNVMYWYQQKSSQAPKLLFHYYDKDFNNEADTPDNFQSRRPNTSFCFLDIRSPGLGDTAMYLCATSRDSNNYGYTFGSGTRLTVV.

This sequence joins TRBV5-5 and TRBJ2-3, with TRBD2 matching over 12 bases. The germline V gene encodes CDR1 SGHKS and CDR2 YYEKEE (reference sequence). The length of the CDR3 is 16 residues. With 4 bases clipped from V and 3 bases from J, the junction kept 6 bases outside the gene matches. The chain's CDR3 is CASSQGGTSGTDTQYF. The CDR3 DNA reads TGTGCCAGCAGCCAGGGTGGGACTAGCGGGACAGATACGCAGTATTTT.

This chain joins TRBV24-1 and TRBJ1-1; 9 positions match TRBD1. V shed 8 bases, J shed 2 bases, and the junction held 11 bases outside the gene matches. This CDR3 is 16 amino acids long. CDR1 KGHDR and CDR2 SFDVKD come from the germline V gene. CDR3 loop: CATNKDRGRRNTEAFF. In DNA form, the CDR3 reads TGTGCCACCAATAAAGACAGGGGGAGGCGTAACACTGAAGCTTTCTTT.

The chain joins TRBV19 to TRBJ2-4, with 7 positions matching TRBD2. With 3 bases clipped from V and 4 bases from J, the junction kept 6 bases outside the gene matches. In germline, CDR1 is LNHDA, CDR2 SQIVND (reference sequence). This CDR3 has 15 residues. CDR3 region: CASSIGQGGKNIQYF. The CDR3 bases are TGTGCCAGTAGTATTGGGCAGGGAGGGAAAAACATTCAGTACTTC. Together with reference TRBV19 and TRBJ2-4, the CDR3 gives the full variable domain: DGGITQSPKYLFRKEGQNVTLSCEQNLNHDAMYWYRQDPGQGLRLIYYSQIVNDFQKGDIAEGYSVSREKKESFPLTVTSAQKNPTAFYLCASSIGQGGKNIQYFGAGTRLSVL.

This chain links TRBV12-5 with TRBJ1-2, with D maybe TRBD1 (6 bases). Trimming shortened V by 6 bases and J by 3 bases, and 11 bases separated the two germline ends. There are 13 residues in the CDR3. CDR1 and CDR2 (germline): LGHNT, FRNRAP. The CDR3 DNA reads as TGTGCTAGTGGCCTGGACAGCTACTATGGCTACACCTTC. Protein: CASGLDSYYGYTF.

In its sample, this clone was seen a few times. CDR3 nucleotides: TGTGCCATCAGTGAGACGGACAGGGGGCTTGGGGAGCTGTTTTTT. Translating gives CAISETDRGLGELFF. This chain joins TRBV10-3 and TRBJ2-2; 11 bases fit TRBD1. CDR3 length: 15 amino acids. CDR1 and CDR2 (germline): ENHRY, SYGVKD. V dropped 2 bases and J dropped 8; count of bases not matched to a gene: 4.

As for this clone: Other DNA variants within this sample encode the same CDR3. The chain combines TRBV18 with TRBJ1-1; 12 positions match TRBD1. The CDR3 runs to 14 residues. Germline lookup yields CDR1 KGHSH and CDR2 LQKENI. The J segment lost 4 bases and the V segment lost 6 bases, leaving 3 bases of the junction unmatched. The CDR3 loop reads CASSRDRGRTEAFF. CDR3 DNA: TGTGCCAGCTCCCGGGACAGGGGGCGCACTGAAGCTTTCTTT.

This clone appeared once. This rearrangement joins TRBV18 to TRBJ2-3; TRBD1 matches at 9 bases. The length of the CDR3 is 16 residues. Trimming cost V 6 bases and J 0 bases; bases outside gene matches: 7. Per the germline V gene, CDR1 is KGHSH and CDR2 is LQKENI. CDR3 bases: TGTGCCAGCTCGTCCGGGACAGGGTCTAGCACAGATACGCAGTATTTT. Translating gives CASSSGTGSSTDTQYF.